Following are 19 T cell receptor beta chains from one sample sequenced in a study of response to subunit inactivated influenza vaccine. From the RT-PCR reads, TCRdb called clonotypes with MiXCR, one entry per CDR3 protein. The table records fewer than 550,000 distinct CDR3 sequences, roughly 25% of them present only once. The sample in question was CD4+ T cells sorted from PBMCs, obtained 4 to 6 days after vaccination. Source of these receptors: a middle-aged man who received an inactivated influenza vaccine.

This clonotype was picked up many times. CDR3 sequence reads: CASSQAVPGHNNYGYTF. The CDR3, as DNA: TGCGCCAGCAGCCAAGCTGTTCCGGGACATAATAACTATGGCTACACCTTC. V and J are TRBV4-3 and TRBJ1-2; TRBD1 is a possible D gene (6 bases). There are 17 residues in the CDR3. V was trimmed by 1 base and J by 1 base, leaving 16 bases between them. Germline V lookup: CDR1 LGHNA, CDR2 YSLEER.

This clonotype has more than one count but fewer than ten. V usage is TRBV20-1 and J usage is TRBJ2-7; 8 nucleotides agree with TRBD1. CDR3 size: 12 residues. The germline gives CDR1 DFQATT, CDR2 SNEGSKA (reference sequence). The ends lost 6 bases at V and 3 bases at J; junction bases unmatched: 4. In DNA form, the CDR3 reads TGCAGTGCCATCGGACAGGGCTACGAGCAGTACTTC. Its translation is CSAIGQGYEQYF.

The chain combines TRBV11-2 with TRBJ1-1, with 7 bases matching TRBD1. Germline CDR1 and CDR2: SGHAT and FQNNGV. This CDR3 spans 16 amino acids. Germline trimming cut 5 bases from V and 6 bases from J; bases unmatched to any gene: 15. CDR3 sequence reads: CASSRQTGQRAPEAFF. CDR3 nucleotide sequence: TGTGCCAGCAGCCGCCAAACGGGACAGAGGGCCCCTGAAGCTTTCTTT.

The CDR3 is CASSPTRTRISGGLYNEQFF. Here the CDR3 DNA reads TGTGCCAGCTCACCAACCCGGACTCGCATTAGCGGGGGGCTTTACAATGAGCAGTTCTTC. The chain combines TRBV18 with TRBJ2-1; TRBD2 aligns across 10 bases. V shed 2 bases, J shed 4 bases, and the junction held 17 bases outside the gene matches. CDR3 length equals 20 residues. In germline, CDR1 is KGHSH, CDR2 LQKENI.

The CDR3 DNA reads TGCGCCAGCAGCCAAACAGCGAACACCGGGGAGCTGTTTTTT. This codes for CASSQTANTGELFF. This chain links TRBV4-3 with TRBJ2-2; D is uncertain. Trimming cost V 2 bases and J 0 bases, with 4 bases left between them. CDR3 length equals 14 residues. Germline V lookup: CDR1 LGHNA, CDR2 YSLEER.

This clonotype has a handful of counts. CDR3 nucleotide sequence: TGTGCCAGCAGCTTAAATGCTCAGTCAGGGGCTTTCTTT. Amino acids: CASSLNAQSGAFF. This chain links TRBV7-9 with TRBJ1-1; TRBD1 might be the D (5 bases). With 2 bases removed from V and 11 bases from J, the gap between germline ends came to 15 bases. Per germline, CDR1 SEHNR and CDR2 FQNEAQ (reference sequence). This CDR3 spans 13 amino acids.

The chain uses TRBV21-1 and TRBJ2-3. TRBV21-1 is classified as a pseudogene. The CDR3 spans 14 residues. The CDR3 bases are TGTGCCAGCAGCAAATTGGGCTACACAGATACGCAGTATTTT. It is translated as CASSKLGYTDTQYF.

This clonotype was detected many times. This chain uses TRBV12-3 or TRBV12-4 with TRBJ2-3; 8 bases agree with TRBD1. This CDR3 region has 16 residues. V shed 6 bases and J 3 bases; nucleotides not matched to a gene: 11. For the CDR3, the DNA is TGTGCCAGCAGCCTGGCGCGGCAGGGGGCGACAGATACGCAGTATTTT. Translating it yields CASSLARQGATDTQYF.

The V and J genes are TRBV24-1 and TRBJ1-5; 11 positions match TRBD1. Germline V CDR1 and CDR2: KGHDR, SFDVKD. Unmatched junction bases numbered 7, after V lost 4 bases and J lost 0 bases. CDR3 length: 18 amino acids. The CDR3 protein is CATSDSGTGGGSNQPQHF. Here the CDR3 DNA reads TGTGCCACCAGTGACTCCGGGACAGGGGGAGGTAGCAATCAGCCCCAGCATTTT.

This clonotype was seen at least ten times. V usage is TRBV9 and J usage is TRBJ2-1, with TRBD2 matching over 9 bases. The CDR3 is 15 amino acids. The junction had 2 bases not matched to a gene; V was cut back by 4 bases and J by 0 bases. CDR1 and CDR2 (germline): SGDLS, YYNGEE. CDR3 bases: TGTGCCAGCAGCACGGGACTAGCCTCCTACAATGAGCAGTTCTTC. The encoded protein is CASSTGLASYNEQFF.

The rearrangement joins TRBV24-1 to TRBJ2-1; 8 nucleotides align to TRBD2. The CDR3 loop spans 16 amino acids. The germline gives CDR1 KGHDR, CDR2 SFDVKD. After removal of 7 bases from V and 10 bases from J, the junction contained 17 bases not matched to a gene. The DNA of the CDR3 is TGTGCCACCAGAGACGGGGGGGCGGGAGCCCTCGGGGAGCAGTTCTTC. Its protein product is CATRDGGAGALGEQFF.

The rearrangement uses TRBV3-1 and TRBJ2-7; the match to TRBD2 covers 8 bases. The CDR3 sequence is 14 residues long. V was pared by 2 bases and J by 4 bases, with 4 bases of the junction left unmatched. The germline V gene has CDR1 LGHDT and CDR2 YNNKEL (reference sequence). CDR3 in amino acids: CASSQIAGRYEQYF. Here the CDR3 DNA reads TGTGCCAGCAGCCAAATAGCGGGACGGTACGAGCAGTACTTC.

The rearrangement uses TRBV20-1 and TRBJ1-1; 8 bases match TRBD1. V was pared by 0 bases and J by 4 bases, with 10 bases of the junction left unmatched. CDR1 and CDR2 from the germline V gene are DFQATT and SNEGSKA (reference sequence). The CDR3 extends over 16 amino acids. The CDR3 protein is CSARDWQGARGTEAFF. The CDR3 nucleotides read TGCAGTGCTAGAGATTGGCAGGGGGCGCGGGGCACTGAAGCTTTCTTT.

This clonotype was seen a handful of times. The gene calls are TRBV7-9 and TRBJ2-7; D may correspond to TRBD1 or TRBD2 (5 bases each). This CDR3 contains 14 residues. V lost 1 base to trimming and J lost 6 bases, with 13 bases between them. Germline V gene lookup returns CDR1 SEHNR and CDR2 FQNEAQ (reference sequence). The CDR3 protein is CASSLVGVLVEQYF. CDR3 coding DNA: TGTGCCAGCAGCTTAGTGGGGGTTCTGGTCGAGCAGTACTTC. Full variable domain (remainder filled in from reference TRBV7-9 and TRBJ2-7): DTGVSQNPRHKITKRGQNVTFRCDPISEHNRLYWYRQTLGQGPEFLTYFQNEAQLEKSRLLSDRFSAERPKGSFSTLEIQRTEQGDSAMYLCASSLVGVLVEQYFGPGTRLTVT.

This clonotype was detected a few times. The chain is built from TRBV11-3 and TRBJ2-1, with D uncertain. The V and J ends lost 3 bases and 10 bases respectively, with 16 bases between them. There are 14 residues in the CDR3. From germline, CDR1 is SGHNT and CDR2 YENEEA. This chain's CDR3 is CASSLPPEQQEQFF. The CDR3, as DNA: TGTGCCAGCAGCTTGCCCCCCGAGCAGCAGGAGCAGTTCTTC. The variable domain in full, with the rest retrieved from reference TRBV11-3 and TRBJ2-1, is EAGVVQSPRYKIIEKKQPVAFWCNPISGHNTLYWYLQNLGQGPELLIRYENEEAVDDSQLPKDRFSAERLKGVDSTLKIQPAELGDSAVYLCASSLPPEQQEQFFGPGTRLTVL.

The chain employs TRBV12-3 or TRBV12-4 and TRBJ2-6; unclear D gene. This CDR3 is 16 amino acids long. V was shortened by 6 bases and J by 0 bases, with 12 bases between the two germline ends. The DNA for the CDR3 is TGTGCCAGCAGACCTCCCCTCGGCTCTGGGGCCAACGTCCTGACTTTC. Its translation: CASRPPLGSGANVLTF.

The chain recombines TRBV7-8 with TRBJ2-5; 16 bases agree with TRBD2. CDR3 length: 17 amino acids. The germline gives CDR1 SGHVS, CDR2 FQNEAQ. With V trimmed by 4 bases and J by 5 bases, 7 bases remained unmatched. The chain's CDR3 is CASSSGLAGGIMETQYF. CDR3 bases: TGTGCCAGCAGCTCGGGACTAGCGGGGGGGATTATGGAGACCCAGTACTTC. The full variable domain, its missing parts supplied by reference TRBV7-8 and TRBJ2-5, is GAGVSQSPRYKVAKRGQDVALRCDPISGHVSLFWYQQALGQGPEFLTYFQNEAQLDKSGLPSDRFFAERPEGSVSTLKIQRTQQEDSAVYLCASSSGLAGGIMETQYFGPGTRLLVL.

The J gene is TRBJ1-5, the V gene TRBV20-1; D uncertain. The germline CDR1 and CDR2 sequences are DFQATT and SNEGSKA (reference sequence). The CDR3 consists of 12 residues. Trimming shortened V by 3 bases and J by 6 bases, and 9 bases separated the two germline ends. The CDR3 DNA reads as TGCAGTGCTAGCGTGGAGGCTCAGCCCCAGCATTTT. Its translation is CSASVEAQPQHF.

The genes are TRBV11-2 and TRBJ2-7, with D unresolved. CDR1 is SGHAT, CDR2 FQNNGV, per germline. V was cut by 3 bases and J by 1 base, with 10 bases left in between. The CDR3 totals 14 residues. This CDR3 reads CASSFLRLSYEQYF. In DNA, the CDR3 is TGTGCCAGCAGCTTTCTGCGGTTATCCTACGAGCAGTACTTC.